This T cell receptor beta chain was profiled in a study of T cell responses to AZD1222 COVID-19 vaccine. TCRdb's copy holds only in-frame clones and misses some; the assay was immunoSEQ multiplex PCR. The top ten clones hold 5.4% of a sample with more than 120,000 clones, roughly 87% of them seen once. Per germline, CDR1 SGHTA and CDR2 FQGNSA. Trimming shortened V by 5 bases and J by 0 bases, and 10 bases separated the two germline ends. The CDR3 runs 14 residues. Study conclusions and caveats: Spike-specific TCR breadth and depth rose after two AZD1222 doses. Among those given AZD1222, only 6 or 7 were seropositive at baseline. A mostly white British donor set with more females was recruited, and clonal diversity was possibly underestimated. Repertoire sampling was restricted to post-peak T cell response timepoints.

For this clone: Its specificity is unknown.

The J gene is TRBJ1-2, the V gene TRBV7-2; D uncertain. The sample consisted of peripheral blood, taken 28 days after the second dose of the MenACWY control vaccine. The receptor was isolated from an adult who received the MenACWY meningococcal vaccine as a control. The chain's CDR3 is CASSPTNANYGYTF. The CDR3, as DNA: TGTGCCAGCAGCCCGACAAATGCTAACTATGGCTACACCTTC.